The T cell receptor (beta chain) under discussion was sequenced for a study of blood T cell repertoires in COVID-19. Across the whole study: Samples came from the United States, Italy and Spain, spanning acute and convalescent COVID-19. In each case, the material was cDNA or gDNA derived from T cells, B-cell-depleted T cells, or PBMCs.

In Seattle, patients joined the study during active infection and were tracked longitudinally. The CDR3 covers 12 residues. The V gene lost 5 bases and the J gene lost 6 bases, with 11 bases spanning the gap. Germline V gives CDR1 MNHEY, CDR2 SVGAGI. Under the authors' procedure: Estimation of nucleated cell counts relied on the amplification of reference gene primers. Profiling relied on immunoSEQ multiplex PCR, and the TCRdb table lists in-frame clones only, not all of them. From that table come the V and J calls and clone size; the DNA was used to work out D and trimming. The table records about 390,000 clones, around 87% of them present only once.

The chain is built from TRBV6-5 and TRBJ2-7, with D unclear. Input material: peripheral blood. The clonotype originates from a woman aged 55-69 years with COVID-19, enrolled during active disease. The CDR3 DNA reads as TGTGCCAGCAGTCCCCGTTCGGGCGAGCAGTACTTC. Translating it yields CASSPRSGEQYF.